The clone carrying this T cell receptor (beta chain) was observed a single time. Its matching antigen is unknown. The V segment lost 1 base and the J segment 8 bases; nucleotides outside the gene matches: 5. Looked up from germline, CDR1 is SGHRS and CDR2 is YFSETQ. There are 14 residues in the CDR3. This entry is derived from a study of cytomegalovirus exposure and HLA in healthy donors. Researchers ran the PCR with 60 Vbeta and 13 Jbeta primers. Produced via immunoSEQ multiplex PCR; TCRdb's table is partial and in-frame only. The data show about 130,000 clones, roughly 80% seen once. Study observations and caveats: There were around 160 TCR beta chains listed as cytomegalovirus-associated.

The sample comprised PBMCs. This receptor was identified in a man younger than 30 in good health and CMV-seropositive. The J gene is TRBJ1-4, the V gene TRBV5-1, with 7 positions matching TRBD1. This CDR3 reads CASSLRGLGEKLFF. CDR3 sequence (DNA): TGCGCCAGCAGCTTGAGGGGGCTGGGGGAAAAACTGTTTTTT.